This record concerns one T cell receptor beta chain sequence. Its antigen remains unknown. Profiled with immunoSEQ multiplex PCR; TCRdb holds only in-frame clones, not every one. This sample has hundreds of thousands of clones, with over 85% found just once. Germline V gene data show CDR1 as DFQATT and CDR2 as SNEGSKA (reference sequence). V was trimmed by 5 bases and J by 4 bases, leaving 7 bases between them. The CDR3 sequence is 11 residues long. The sample comes from a study of brain T cells in children with intractable seizures. The time point is: blood from clinic visit 5 months post-surgery; TSC patient then seizure free. Before surgery, patients took at least one anti-epileptic drug. Broader study findings: Pre- and post-surgery blood differed in depth, so pre-surgery absences may be undersampling.

This sequence joins TRBV20-1 and TRBJ2-3, with unresolved D. The sequence was obtained from a boy younger than two with tuberous sclerosis and intractable seizures. Source: peripheral blood, taken more than 4 months after surgery. CDR3 in DNA: TGCAGTGCTCTGTGGGCAGATACGCAGTATTTT. As protein: CSALWADTQYF.